These 22 T cell receptor beta chains share one sample of origin, sequenced in a study of CD4 T cell repertoires in COVID-19. The memory T cells were sequenced right after ex vivo isolation, without culture. This table comes from immunoSEQ multiplex PCR, and its TCRdb copy is limited to in-frame clones, with some not included. The sample comprises around 8,200 clones, roughly 84% of which are singletons, and roughly 2.2% rests with the top ten. This sample comprised effector memory CD4+ T cells from blood, obtained before the COVID-19 pandemic. All receptors derive from a human donor who had COVID-19.

The rearrangement joins TRBV6-1 to TRBJ2-7; 8 nucleotides agree with TRBD2. The CDR3 runs to 14 residues. J gave up 4 bases and V 6 bases, and 8 bases lay outside the gene matches. Germline V CDR1 and CDR2: MNHNS, SASEGT. CDR3 in amino acids: CASRRGAKLYEQYF. In DNA, the CDR3 is TGTGCCAGCAGGCGGGGGGCAAAATTATACGAGCAGTACTTC.

The gene calls are TRBV5-1 and TRBJ2-3; 13 nucleotides agree with TRBD2. V was pared by 4 bases and J by 5 bases, with 7 bases of the junction left unmatched. CDR3 length: 16 residues. Germline V gene data show CDR1 as SGHRS and CDR2 as YFSETQ. DNA for the CDR3: TGCGCCAGCAGCCCCGAACTAGCGGGAGGGAGAGATACGCAGTATTTT. It is translated as CASSPELAGGRDTQYF.

The chain joins TRBV6-5 to TRBJ1-1; maybe TRBD1 (6 bases). CDR3 length equals 11 residues. Looked up from germline, CDR1 is MNHEY and CDR2 is SVGAGI. V was clipped by 5 bases and J by 8 bases, with 9 bases between them. The CDR3 DNA reads TGTGCCAGCAGTCTCACAGGGGAAGCTTTCTTT. This translates into CASSLTGEAFF.

The chain recombines TRBV6-6 with TRBJ1-2; tentative D call: TRBD1 (5 bases). Germline V gives CDR1 MNHNY, CDR2 SVGAGI (reference sequence). Trimming pared 9 bases from V and 8 bases from J, leaving 19 bases between. This CDR3 is 13 amino acids long. DNA for the CDR3: TGTGCCAGTTGGCCGAGGAGGGACGAAGGCTACACCTTC. Translating gives CASWPRRDEGYTF.

By frequency in the sample, this clone is medium-sized. This chain connects TRBV4-1 to TRBJ2-7; 9 bases match TRBD1. V gave up 4 bases and J gave up 5 bases; unmatched junction bases: 12. Germline assignment: CDR1 MGHRA and CDR2 YSYEKL. The CDR3 runs to 16 residues. As DNA, the CDR3 is TGCGCCAGCAGCCCAGTAGGTAGGGACAGGGACCACGAGCAGTACTTC. It is translated as CASSPVGRDRDHEQYF.

The chain is built from TRBV2 and TRBJ1-2; 7 nucleotides line up with TRBD1. This CDR3 contains 15 residues. V shed 9 bases, J shed 8 bases, and the junction held 18 bases outside the gene matches. Germline CDR1 and CDR2: SNHLY and FYNNEI. The CDR3, as DNA: TGTGCCAGAGCCTTCCCGAACCGGGACAGTGGCGGCTACACCTTC. This encodes CARAFPNRDSGGYTF.

This rearrangement joins TRBV19 to TRBJ1-1; D is uncertain. The CDR3 spans 13 residues. Germline loops: CDR1 LNHDA, CDR2 SQIVND (reference sequence). V was clipped by 3 bases and J by 3 bases, with 8 bases between them. In DNA, the CDR3 is TGTGCCAGTAGTATTAGTCGAGACACTGAAGCTTTCTTT. It yields the protein CASSISRDTEAFF.

The V and J genes are TRBV7-2 and TRBJ2-3, with a possible D match to TRBD2 (6 bases). Trimming shortened V by 5 bases and J by 3 bases, and 9 bases separated the two germline ends. CDR1 SGHTA and CDR2 FQGNSA come from the germline V gene. The CDR3 loop spans 13 amino acids. The CDR3 DNA follows: TGTGCCAGCAGCGGGGGGTCAACAGATACGCAGTATTTT. This sequence encodes CASSGGSTDTQYF.

The V gene is TRBV27, the J gene TRBJ1-2; maybe TRBD1 (5 bases). Trimming pared 7 bases from V and 2 bases from J, leaving 11 bases between. In germline, CDR1 is MNHEY, CDR2 SMNVEV (reference sequence). The CDR3 totals 13 residues. The CDR3 DNA is TGTGCCAGCACCCCTCGGGGGAACTATGGCTACACCTTC. Translated: CASTPRGNYGYTF.

The rearrangement uses TRBV27 and TRBJ2-5, with 13 bases identical to TRBD2. The CDR3 is made up of 18 amino acids. Germline CDR1 MNHEY, CDR2 SMNVEV (reference sequence). V lost 4 bases to trimming and J lost 4 bases; unmatched junction nucleotides: 12. As DNA, the CDR3 is TGTGCCAGCAGTTCCAAACAAGGACTAGCGGGAGAGAGAGAGACCCAGTACTTC. This gives the protein CASSSKQGLAGERETQYF.

V gene TRBV19 combines with J gene TRBJ1-1; 10 bases match TRBD1. Trimming cost V 7 bases and J 7 bases; bases outside gene matches: 15. Per germline, CDR1 LNHDA and CDR2 SQIVND (reference sequence). This CDR3 has 16 amino acids. CDR3 coding DNA: TGTGCCAGTAAGCACTCGCCCGGGACAGGGGATGGTGAAGCTTTCTTT. This codes for CASKHSPGTGDGEAFF.

The chain links TRBV18 to TRBJ2-7, with 7 bases aligning to TRBD1. With 3 bases clipped from V and 0 bases from J, the junction kept 8 bases outside the gene matches. This CDR3 contains 16 residues. In germline, CDR1 is KGHSH, CDR2 LQKENI. The CDR3 nucleotides are TGTGCCAGCTCACCCTTAGGACAGGCAAACTCCTACGAGCAGTACTTC. Its protein is CASSPLGQANSYEQYF.

The chain is built from TRBV30 and TRBJ2-3; 8 bases agree with TRBD2. Looked up from germline, CDR1 is GTSNPN and CDR2 is SVGIG (reference sequence). This CDR3 is 14 amino acids long. The CDR3 here is CASAPLAGVDTQYF. In nucleotides, the CDR3 is TGTGCATCCGCGCCCCTAGCGGGTGTAGATACGCAGTATTTT.

The J gene is TRBJ2-1, the V gene TRBV19; TRBD1 matches 8 bases. Germline V gene data show CDR1 as LNHDA and CDR2 as SQIVND (reference sequence). The CDR3 runs to 15 residues. V was pared by 4 bases and J by 7 bases, with 9 bases of the junction left unmatched. The CDR3 protein is CASSTTGGSGNEQFF. CDR3 bases: TGTGCCAGTAGTACAACAGGGGGTTCGGGGAATGAGCAGTTCTTC.

The chain carries TRBV5-1 and TRBJ2-3, with D possibly being TRBD1 (6 bases). CDR3 length: 14 amino acids. The ends were cut back, 7 bases at V and 2 bases at J, with 14 bases in the middle. Looked up from germline, CDR1 is SGHRS and CDR2 is YFSETQ. The CDR3 reads CASGWTADTDTQYF. As DNA, the CDR3 is TGCGCCAGCGGCTGGACAGCAGACACAGATACGCAGTATTTT. The complete variable domain, with remaining parts taken from reference TRBV5-1 and TRBJ2-3, reads KAGVTQTPRYLIKTRGQQVTLSCSPISGHRSVSWYQQTPGQGLQFLFEYFSETQRNKGNFPGRFSGRQFSNSRSEMNVSTLELGDSALYLCASGWTADTDTQYFGPGTRLTVL.

This chain uses TRBV10-3 with TRBJ2-3, with 10 bases matching TRBD2. Germline values: CDR1 ENHRY, CDR2 SYGVKD. The CDR3 is made up of 16 amino acids. Trimming cost V 10 bases and J 10 bases; bases outside gene matches: 20. In DNA form, the CDR3 reads TGTGCCACCGGGGCTAGCGGGAGCGAACGGGCTGGTGCGCAGTATTTT. This gives the protein CATGASGSERAGAQYF.

This clone was found once. This chain connects TRBV2 to TRBJ2-6; 7 bases agree with TRBD1. The CDR3 consists of 16 residues. V trimming: 5 bases; J trimming: 0 bases; junction bases outside the gene matches: 4. Germline V CDR1 and CDR2: SNHLY, FYNNEI. CDR3 amino acids: CASSRQGVSGANVLTF. In DNA, the CDR3 is TGTGCCAGCAGTAGGCAGGGGGTCTCTGGGGCCAACGTCCTGACTTTC.

The chain joins TRBV5-4 to TRBJ1-1; a weak D match, TRBD1 (5 bases). This CDR3 has 15 residues. Trimming cost V 4 bases and J 4 bases, with 17 bases left between them. Germline CDR1 is SGHNT and CDR2 is YYREEE (reference sequence). CDR3 coding DNA: TGTGCCAGCAGCGGTAACCCTGGGGGGGGCACTGAAGCTTTCTTT. Protein sequence: CASSGNPGGGTEAFF.

This chain connects TRBV6-5 to TRBJ2-7; unclear D gene. Germline V lookup: CDR1 MNHEY, CDR2 SVGAGI. V was cut by 4 bases and J by 5 bases, with 15 bases left in between. CDR3 length: 14 residues. As DNA, the CDR3 is TGTGCCAGCAGTTCGGAGTTACGACCCAACGAGCAGTACTTC. Protein: CASSSELRPNEQYF.

Only a few counts were recorded for this clone. The chain carries TRBV27 and TRBJ2-7, with D possibly TRBD2 on 5 matching bases. The length of the CDR3 is 15 residues. Per germline, CDR1 MNHEY and CDR2 SMNVEV (reference sequence). Trimming shortened V by 6 bases and J by 0 bases, and 15 bases separated the two germline ends. CDR3 sequence: CASSPLGISSYEQYF. The CDR3 region has the DNA TGTGCCAGCAGCCCACTAGGGATCAGCTCCTACGAGCAGTACTTC.

The rearrangement joins TRBV6-1 to TRBJ2-2; perhaps TRBD2 as D (5 bases). CDR1 MNHNS and CDR2 SASEGT come from the germline V gene. Trimming shortened V by 4 bases and J by 9 bases, and 15 bases separated the two germline ends. CDR3 length equals 14 residues. The CDR3 nucleotides are TGTGCCAGCAGTGGCGGGCCACAAGTCCGGGAGCTGTTTTTT. As protein: CASSGGPQVRELFF.

This clone was detected only a few times. CDR3 residues: CASSLSTAGNTIYF. CDR3 sequence (DNA): TGCGCCAGCAGCTTGAGTACAGCTGGAAACACCATATATTTT. This chain connects TRBV5-1 to TRBJ1-3, with unresolved D. Germline CDR1 and CDR2: SGHRS and YFSETQ. The CDR3 runs 14 residues. V was pared by 1 base and J by 2 bases, with 7 bases between.